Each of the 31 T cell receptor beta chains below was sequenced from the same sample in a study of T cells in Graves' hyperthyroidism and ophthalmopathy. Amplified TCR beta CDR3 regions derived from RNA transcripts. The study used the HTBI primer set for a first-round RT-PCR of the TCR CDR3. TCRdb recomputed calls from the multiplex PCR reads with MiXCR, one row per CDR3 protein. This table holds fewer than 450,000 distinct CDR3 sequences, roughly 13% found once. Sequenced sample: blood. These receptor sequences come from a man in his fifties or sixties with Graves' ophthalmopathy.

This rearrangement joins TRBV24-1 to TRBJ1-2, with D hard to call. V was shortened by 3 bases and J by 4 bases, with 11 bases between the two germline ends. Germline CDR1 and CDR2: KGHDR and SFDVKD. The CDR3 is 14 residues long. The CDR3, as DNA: TGTGCCACCAGTGATGCCGGACGGAGCTATGGCTACACCTTC. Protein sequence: CATSDAGRSYGYTF.

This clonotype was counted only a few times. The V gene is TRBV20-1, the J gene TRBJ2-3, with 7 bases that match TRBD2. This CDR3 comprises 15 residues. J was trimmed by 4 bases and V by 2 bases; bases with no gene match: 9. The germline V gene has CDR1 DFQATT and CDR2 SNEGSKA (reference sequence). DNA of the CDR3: TGCAGTGCTAGATCAGGGCGGGAGTCGGCAGATACGCAGTATTTT. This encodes CSARSGRESADTQYF.

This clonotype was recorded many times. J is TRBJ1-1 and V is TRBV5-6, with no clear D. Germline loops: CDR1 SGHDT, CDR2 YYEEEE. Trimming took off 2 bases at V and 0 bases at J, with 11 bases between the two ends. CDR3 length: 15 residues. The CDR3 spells CASSFERRVNTEAFF. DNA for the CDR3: TGTGCCAGCAGCTTTGAGAGACGCGTGAACACTGAAGCTTTCTTT.

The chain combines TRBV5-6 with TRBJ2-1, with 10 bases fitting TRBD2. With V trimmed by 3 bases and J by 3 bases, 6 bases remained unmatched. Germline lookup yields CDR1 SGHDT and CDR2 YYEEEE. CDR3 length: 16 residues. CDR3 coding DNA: TGTGCCAGCAGCTCCTGGACTAGCGGTTACTACAATGAGCAGTTCTTC. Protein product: CASSSWTSGYYNEQFF.

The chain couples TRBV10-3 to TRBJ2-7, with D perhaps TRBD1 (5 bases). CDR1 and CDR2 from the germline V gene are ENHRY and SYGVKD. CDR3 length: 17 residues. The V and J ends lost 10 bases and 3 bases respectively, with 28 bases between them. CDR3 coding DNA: TGTGCCACCTCTGGTCAGGGTCTCGCCGGTTTTAGCTACGAGCAGTACTTC. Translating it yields CATSGQGLAGFSYEQYF.

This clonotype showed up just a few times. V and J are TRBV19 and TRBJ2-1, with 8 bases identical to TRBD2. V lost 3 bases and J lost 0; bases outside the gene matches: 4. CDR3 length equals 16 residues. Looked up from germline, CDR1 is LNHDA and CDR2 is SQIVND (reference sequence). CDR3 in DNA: TGTGCCAGTAGTATTGGAGGGACTAGCTCCTACAATGAGCAGTTCTTC. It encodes CASSIGGTSSYNEQFF.

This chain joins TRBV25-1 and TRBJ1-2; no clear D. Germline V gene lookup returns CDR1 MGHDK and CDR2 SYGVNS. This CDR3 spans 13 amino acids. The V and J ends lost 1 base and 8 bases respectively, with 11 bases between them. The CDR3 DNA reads TGTGCCAGCAGTGAATCAAGGGAGTTAGGCTACACCTTC. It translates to CASSESRELGYTF.

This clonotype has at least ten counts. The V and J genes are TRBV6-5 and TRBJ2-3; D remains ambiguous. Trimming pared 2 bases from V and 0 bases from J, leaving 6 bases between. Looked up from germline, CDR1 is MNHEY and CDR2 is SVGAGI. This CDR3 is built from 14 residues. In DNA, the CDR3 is TGTGCCAGCAGTTACACCCAGAGCACAGATACGCAGTATTTT. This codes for CASSYTQSTDTQYF.

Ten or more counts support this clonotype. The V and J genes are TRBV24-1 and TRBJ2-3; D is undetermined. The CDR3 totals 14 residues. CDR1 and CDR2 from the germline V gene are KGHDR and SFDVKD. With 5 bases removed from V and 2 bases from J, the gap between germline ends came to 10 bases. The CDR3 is CATSAAPSTDTQYF. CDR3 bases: TGTGCCACCAGTGCAGCCCCCTCCACAGATACGCAGTATTTT.

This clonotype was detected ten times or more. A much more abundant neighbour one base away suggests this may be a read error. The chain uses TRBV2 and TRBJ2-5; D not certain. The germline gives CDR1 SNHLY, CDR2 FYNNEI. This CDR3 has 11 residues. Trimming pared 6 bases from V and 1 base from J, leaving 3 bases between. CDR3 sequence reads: CASRIQETQYF. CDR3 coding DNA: TGTGCCAGCAGGATCCAAGAGACCCAGTACTTC.

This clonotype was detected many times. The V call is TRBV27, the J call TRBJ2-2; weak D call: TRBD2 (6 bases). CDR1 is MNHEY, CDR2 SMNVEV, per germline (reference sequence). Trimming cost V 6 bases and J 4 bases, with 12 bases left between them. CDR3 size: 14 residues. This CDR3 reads CASRPLGGTGELFF. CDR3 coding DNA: TGTGCCAGCAGACCTCTCGGGGGCACCGGGGAGCTGTTTTTT.

In DNA form, the CDR3 reads TGTGCCAGCAGCCAAGCTAGGGTCAGGGATAATGAAAAACTGTTTTTT. This codes for CASSQARVRDNEKLFF. V and J are TRBV3-1 and TRBJ1-4; D may be TRBD1 (5 bases). The CDR3 is 16 amino acids. V was trimmed by 1 base and J by 4 bases, leaving 13 bases between them. Germline CDR1 LGHDT, CDR2 YNNKEL (reference sequence).

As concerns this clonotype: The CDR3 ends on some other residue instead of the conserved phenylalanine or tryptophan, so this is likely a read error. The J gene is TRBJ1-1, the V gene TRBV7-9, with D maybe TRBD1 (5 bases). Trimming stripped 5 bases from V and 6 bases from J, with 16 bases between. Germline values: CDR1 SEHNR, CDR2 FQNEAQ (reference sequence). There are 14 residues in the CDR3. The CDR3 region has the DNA TGTGCCAGCAGCGGGACCAGGGATTTCTCTGAAGCTTTCTCT. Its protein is CASSGTRDFSEAFS.

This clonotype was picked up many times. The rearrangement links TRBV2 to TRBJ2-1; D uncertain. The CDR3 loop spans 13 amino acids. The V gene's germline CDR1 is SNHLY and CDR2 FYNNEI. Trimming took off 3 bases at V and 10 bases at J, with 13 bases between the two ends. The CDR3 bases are TGTGCCAGCAGTGACAAGCTAGTGGAGGAGCAGTTCTTC. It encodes CASSDKLVEEQFF.

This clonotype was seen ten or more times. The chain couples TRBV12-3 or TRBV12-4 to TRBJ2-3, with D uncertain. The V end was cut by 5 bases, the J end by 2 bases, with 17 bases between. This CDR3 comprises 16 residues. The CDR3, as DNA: TGTGCCAGCAGTCCGACCCGGGTTTCTCTCACAGATACGCAGTATTTT. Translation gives CASSPTRVSLTDTQYF.

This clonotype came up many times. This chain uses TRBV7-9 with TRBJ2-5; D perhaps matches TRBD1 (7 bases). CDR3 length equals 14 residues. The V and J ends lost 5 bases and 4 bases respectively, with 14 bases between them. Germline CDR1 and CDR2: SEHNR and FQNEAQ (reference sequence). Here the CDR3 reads CASSHRGGGETQYF. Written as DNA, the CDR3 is TGTGCCAGCAGCCACAGGGGAGGAGGAGAGACCCAGTACTTC.

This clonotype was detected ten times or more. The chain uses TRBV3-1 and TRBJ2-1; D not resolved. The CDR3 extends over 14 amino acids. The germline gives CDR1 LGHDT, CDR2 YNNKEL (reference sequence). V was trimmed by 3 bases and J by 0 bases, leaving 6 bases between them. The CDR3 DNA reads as TGTGCCAGCAGCCAGTCCACCTCCTACAATGAGCAGTTCTTC. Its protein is CASSQSTSYNEQFF.

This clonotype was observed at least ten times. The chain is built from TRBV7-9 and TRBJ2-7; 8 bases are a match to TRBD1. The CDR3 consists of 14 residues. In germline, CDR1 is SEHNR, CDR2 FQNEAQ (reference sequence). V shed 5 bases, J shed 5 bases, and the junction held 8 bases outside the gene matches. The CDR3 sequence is CASSKRTGWNEQYF. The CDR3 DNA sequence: TGTGCCAGCAGCAAACGGACAGGGTGGAACGAGCAGTACTTC.

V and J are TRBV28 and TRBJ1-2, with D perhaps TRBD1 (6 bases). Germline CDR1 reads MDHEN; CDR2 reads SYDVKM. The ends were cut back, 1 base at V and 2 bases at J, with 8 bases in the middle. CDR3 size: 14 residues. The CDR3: CASSLSGENYGYTF. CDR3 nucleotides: TGTGCCAGCAGTTTATCAGGGGAAAACTATGGCTACACCTTC.

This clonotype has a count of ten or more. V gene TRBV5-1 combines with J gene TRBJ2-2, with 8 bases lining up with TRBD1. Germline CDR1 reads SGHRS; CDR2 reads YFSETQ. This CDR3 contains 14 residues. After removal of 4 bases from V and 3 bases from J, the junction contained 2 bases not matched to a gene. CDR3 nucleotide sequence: TGCGCCAGCAGCGGACAGGGTCACACCGGGGAGCTGTTTTTT. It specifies CASSGQGHTGELFF. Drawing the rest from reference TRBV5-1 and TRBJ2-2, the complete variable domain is KAGVTQTPRYLIKTRGQQVTLSCSPISGHRSVSWYQQTPGQGLQFLFEYFSETQRNKGNFPGRFSGRQFSNSRSEMNVSTLELGDSALYLCASSGQGHTGELFFGEGSRLTVL.

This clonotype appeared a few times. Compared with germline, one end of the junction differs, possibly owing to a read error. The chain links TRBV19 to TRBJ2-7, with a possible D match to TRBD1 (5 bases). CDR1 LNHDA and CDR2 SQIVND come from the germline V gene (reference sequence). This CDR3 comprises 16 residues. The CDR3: CASTPNSGPTSDEQYF. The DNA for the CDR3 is TGTGCCAGTACTCCCAATTCAGGGCCCACCTCCGACGAGCAGTACTTC.

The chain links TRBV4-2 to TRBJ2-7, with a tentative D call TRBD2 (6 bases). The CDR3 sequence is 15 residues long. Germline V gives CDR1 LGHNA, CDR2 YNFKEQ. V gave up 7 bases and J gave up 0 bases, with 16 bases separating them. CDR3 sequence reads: CASNPGLRGSYEQYF. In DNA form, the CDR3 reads TGTGCCAGCAACCCGGGACTCCGGGGCTCCTACGAGCAGTACTTC.

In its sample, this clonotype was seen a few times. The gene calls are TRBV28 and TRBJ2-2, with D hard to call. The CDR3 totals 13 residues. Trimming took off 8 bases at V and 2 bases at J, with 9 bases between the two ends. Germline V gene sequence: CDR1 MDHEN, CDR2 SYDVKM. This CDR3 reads CASVDQNTGELFF. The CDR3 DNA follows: TGTGCCAGCGTTGACCAAAACACCGGGGAGCTGTTTTTT.

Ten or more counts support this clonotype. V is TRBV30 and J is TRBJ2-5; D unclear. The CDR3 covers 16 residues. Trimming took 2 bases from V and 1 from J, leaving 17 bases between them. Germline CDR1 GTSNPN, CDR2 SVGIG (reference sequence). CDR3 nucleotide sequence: TGTGCCTGGAGTCTTGGGAATTATCTCGTCCAAGAGACCCAGTACTTC. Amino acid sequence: CAWSLGNYLVQETQYF.

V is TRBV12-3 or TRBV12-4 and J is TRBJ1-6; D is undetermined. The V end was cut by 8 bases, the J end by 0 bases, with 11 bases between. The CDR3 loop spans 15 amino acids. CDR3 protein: CASVLGSSYNSPLHF. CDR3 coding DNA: TGTGCCAGCGTGTTGGGTAGCTCCTATAATTCACCCCTCCACTTT.

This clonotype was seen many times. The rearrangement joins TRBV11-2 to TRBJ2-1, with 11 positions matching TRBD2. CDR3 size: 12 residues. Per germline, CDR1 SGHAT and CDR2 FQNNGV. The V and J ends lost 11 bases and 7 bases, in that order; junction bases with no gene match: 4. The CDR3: CAATSGSNEQFF. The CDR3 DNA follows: TGTGCCGCCACTAGCGGGAGTAATGAGCAGTTCTTC.

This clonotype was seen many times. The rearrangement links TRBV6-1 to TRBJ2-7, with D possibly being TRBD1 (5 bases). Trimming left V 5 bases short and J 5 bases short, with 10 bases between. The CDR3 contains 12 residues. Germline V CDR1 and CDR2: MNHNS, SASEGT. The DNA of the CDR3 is TGTGCCAGCAGTCGTGGACAAAACGAGCAGTACTTC. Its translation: CASSRGQNEQYF.

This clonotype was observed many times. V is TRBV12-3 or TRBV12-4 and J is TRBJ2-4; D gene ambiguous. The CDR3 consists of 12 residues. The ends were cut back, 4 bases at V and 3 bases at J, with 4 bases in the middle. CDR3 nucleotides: TGTGCCAGCAGTTCCATCAAAAACATTCAGTACTTC. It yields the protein CASSSIKNIQYF.

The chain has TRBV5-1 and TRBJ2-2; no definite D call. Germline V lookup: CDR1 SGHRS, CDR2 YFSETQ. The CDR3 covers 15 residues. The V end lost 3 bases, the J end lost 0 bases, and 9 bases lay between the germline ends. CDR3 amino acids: CASSSGETNTGELFF. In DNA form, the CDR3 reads TGCGCCAGCAGCTCCGGAGAGACGAACACCGGGGAGCTGTTTTTT. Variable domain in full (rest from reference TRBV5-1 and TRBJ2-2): KAGVTQTPRYLIKTRGQQVTLSCSPISGHRSVSWYQQTPGQGLQFLFEYFSETQRNKGNFPGRFSGRQFSNSRSEMNVSTLELGDSALYLCASSSGETNTGELFFGEGSRLTVL.

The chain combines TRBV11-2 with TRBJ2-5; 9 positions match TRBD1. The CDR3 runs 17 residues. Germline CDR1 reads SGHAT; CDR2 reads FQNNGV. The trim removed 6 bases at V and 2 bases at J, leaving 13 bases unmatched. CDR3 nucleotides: TGTGCCAGCAGATCTAACAGGGGGCGGTTAATTCAAGAGACCCAGTACTTC. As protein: CASRSNRGRLIQETQYF. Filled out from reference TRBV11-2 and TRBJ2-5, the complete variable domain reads EAGVAQSPRYKIIEKRQSVAFWCNPISGHATLYWYQQILGQGPKLLIQFQNNGVVDDSQLPKDRFSAERLKGVDSTLKIQPAKLEDSAVYLCASRSNRGRLIQETQYFGPGTRLLVL.

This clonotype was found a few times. CDR3 DNA: TGCAGTGCTAGAGGCGTCTCTGGAAACACCATATATTTT. Translation gives CSARGVSGNTIYF. This chain joins TRBV20-1 and TRBJ1-3; no clear D. The length of the CDR3 is 13 residues. Germline V gives CDR1 DFQATT, CDR2 SNEGSKA (reference sequence). Trimming left V 1 base short and J 0 bases short, with 4 bases between.